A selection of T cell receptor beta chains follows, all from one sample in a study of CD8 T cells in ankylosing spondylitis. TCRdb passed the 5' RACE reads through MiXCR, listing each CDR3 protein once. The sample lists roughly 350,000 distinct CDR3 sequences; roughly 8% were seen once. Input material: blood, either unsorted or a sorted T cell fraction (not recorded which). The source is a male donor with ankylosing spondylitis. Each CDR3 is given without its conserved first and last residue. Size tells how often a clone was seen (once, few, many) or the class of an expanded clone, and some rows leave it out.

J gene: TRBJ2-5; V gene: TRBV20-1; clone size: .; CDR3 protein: SARTTSGNQETQY
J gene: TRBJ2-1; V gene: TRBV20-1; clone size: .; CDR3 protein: SARTPRDSSSYNEQF
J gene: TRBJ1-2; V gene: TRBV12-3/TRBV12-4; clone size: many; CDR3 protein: ASSRQTAPFAYYGYT
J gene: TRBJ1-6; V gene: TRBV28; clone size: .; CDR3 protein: ASSSPGQGAPLH
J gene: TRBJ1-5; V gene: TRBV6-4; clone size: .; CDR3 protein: ASSDWTGDSNQPQH
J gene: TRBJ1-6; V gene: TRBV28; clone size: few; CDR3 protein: ASSLRPWDSPLH
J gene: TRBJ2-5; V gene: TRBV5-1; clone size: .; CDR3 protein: ASSQYGDSYEQETQY
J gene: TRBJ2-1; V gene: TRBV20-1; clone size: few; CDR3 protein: SAMPAGNEQF
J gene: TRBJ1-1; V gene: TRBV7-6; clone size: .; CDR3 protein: ASSSNRQGGNTEAF
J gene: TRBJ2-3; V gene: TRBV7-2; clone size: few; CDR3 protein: ASRRVDSPDTQY
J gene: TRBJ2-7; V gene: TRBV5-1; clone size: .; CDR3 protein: ASSLPRGAGNEQY
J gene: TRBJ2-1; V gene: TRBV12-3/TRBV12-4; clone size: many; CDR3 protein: ASSLPSGSRDEQF
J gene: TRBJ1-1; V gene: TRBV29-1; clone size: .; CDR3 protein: SAQPRMNTEAF
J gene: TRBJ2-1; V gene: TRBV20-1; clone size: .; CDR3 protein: SARSSGSAIYNEQF
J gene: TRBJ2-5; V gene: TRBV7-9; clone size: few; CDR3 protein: ASKRAGTSQETQY
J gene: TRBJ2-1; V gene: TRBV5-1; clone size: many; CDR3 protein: ASSPTGTRHNEQF
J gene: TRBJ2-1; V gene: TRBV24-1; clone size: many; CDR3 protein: ATSDGGGPSYNEQF
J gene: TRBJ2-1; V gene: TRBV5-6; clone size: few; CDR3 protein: ASSYVAGQINEQF
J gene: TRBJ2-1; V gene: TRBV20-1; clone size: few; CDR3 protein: SATGGFEQF
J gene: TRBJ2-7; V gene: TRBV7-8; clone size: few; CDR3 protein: ASSQRRTASYEQY
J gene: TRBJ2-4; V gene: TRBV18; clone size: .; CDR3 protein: ASSPQAGIQY
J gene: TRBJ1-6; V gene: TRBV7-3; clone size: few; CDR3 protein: ASSLAGVNSPLH
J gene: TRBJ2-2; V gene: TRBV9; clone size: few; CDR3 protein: ASSVDLGDLTGELF
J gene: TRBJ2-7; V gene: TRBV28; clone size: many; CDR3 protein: ASSLFPGKAGSAYEQY
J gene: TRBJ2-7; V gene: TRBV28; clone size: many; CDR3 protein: ASGAGEGLYEQY
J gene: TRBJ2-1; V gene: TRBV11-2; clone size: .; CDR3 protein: ASSLRRGRSGTYNEQF
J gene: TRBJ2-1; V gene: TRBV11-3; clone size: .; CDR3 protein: ASTISPGTNNEQF
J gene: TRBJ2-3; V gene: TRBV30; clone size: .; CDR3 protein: AWSRGPSSTDTQY
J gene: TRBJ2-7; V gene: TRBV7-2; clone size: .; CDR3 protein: ASRLPSGAGEQY
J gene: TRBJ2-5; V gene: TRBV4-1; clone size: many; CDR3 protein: ASSRLAGAETQY